Presented here are 2 T cell receptor beta chains from one specimen sequenced in a study of Ad26.COV2.S vaccination and SARS-CoV-2 variants. Only in-frame clones appear in the TCRdb table, and some are missing; sequencing was by immunoSEQ multiplex PCR. The table shows fewer than 400,000 clones, with 85% to 90% occurring only once. The treatment was: around 19 received Ad26.COV2.S at low or high dose, single or two shots; roughly 5 received placebo; per-sample allocation not given. At day 63 after the first vaccine or placebo injection, samples were drawn. The sequences come from peripheral blood, collected in a trial of Ad26.COV2.S vaccine versus placebo. These receptors originate from a person aged 18-65 years who received the Ad26.COV2.S COVID-19 vaccine or a placebo.

This sequence joins TRBV10-1 and TRBJ1-4; the match to TRBD1 covers 8 bases. This CDR3 spans 16 amino acids. The germline V gene has CDR1 WNHNN and CDR2 SYGVQD (reference sequence). The V gene end was trimmed by 4 bases and the J gene end by 8 bases; junction bases not matched to a gene: 12. In DNA, the CDR3 is TGCGCCAGCAGTGTTACCGTACACGGACAGGGCGAAAAACTGTTTTTT. This encodes CASSVTVHGQGEKLFF.

This clone was counted a single time. This chain uses TRBV19 with TRBJ2-3; 9 positions match TRBD1. The germline V gene has CDR1 LNHDA and CDR2 SQIVND (reference sequence). The V gene end was trimmed by 3 bases and the J gene end by 6 bases; junction bases not matched to a gene: 7. The CDR3 is 15 amino acids. Written as DNA, the CDR3 is TGTGCCAGTAGTATTCTGGGACAGGGACTTGATACGCAGTATTTT. It translates to CASSILGQGLDTQYF.